Each of the 14 T cell receptor beta chains below was sequenced from the same sample in a study of T cell responses to AZD1222 COVID-19 vaccine. The assay was immunoSEQ multiplex PCR, and TCRdb's table has in-frame clones only and misses some. The top ten hold 7% to 9% of the sample, which has around 110,000 clones, 90% seen once. This specimen consisted of peripheral blood, obtained 28 days after the second AZD1222 dose. All receptors come from an adult who received the AZD1222 COVID-19 vaccine.

J is TRBJ2-7 and V is TRBV5-1; either TRBD1 or TRBD2 may fit D (5 bases each). Looked up from germline, CDR1 is SGHRS and CDR2 is YFSETQ. CDR3 length equals 15 residues. Trimming left V 5 bases short and J 0 bases short, with 15 bases between. The CDR3 sequence: CASRLGVGSSYEQYF. In nucleotides, the CDR3 is TGCGCCAGCAGACTGGGGGTCGGCAGCTCCTACGAGCAGTACTTC.

The genes are TRBV4-3 and TRBJ2-7; perhaps TRBD2 as D (5 bases). Germline-derived CDR1 and CDR2 are LGHNA and YSLEER. CDR3 length equals 13 residues. Trimming removed 3 bases from V and 1 base from J, with 7 bases in between. CDR3 sequence (DNA): TGCGCCAGCAGCCAGGACTCATCCTACGAGCAGTACTTC. It codes for CASSQDSSYEQYF.

The V call is TRBV9, the J call TRBJ2-2; weak D call: TRBD2 (6 bases). The CDR3 is 14 residues long. The germline V and J ends were trimmed by 4 bases and 4 bases, with 11 bases remaining between them. Per the germline V gene, CDR1 is SGDLS and CDR2 is YYNGEE. DNA of the CDR3: TGTGCCAGCAGCCCTAGCGTCTCCACCGGGGAGCTGTTTTTT. This sequence encodes CASSPSVSTGELFF.

The chain carries TRBV7-2 and TRBJ2-7; 11 bases fit TRBD2. The V segment lost 0 bases and the J segment 3 bases; nucleotides outside the gene matches: 4. This CDR3 comprises 16 residues. The V gene's germline CDR1 is SGHTA and CDR2 FQGNSA. CDR3 sequence (DNA): TGTGCCAGCAGCTTAGCTCTAGCGGGGGGCCTCTACGAGCAGTACTTC. Its translation is CASSLALAGGLYEQYF.

The chain joins TRBV28 to TRBJ2-3; D may be TRBD2 (6 bases). The CDR3 extends over 14 amino acids. Per the germline V gene, CDR1 is MDHEN and CDR2 is SYDVKM. Trimming cost V 6 bases and J 6 bases, with 16 bases left between them. Here the CDR3 DNA reads TGTGCCAGCAGAGGAACGGGGGTAGGGGATACGCAGTATTTT. Translation: CASRGTGVGDTQYF.

The rearrangement uses TRBV20-1 and TRBJ1-6; D is uncertain. V gave up 1 base and J gave up 14 bases, with 9 bases separating them. CDR1 is DFQATT and CDR2 is SNEGSKA in the germline V gene (reference sequence). CDR3 length equals 11 residues. CDR3 in DNA: TGCAGTGCTAGAGCTCCGTCGGCCCTCCACTTT. Its translation is CSARAPSALHF.

This chain links TRBV9 with TRBJ2-1; 10 bases agree with TRBD2. V shed 2 bases, J shed 2 bases, and the junction held 4 bases outside the gene matches. Germline V CDR1 and CDR2: SGDLS, YYNGEE. The CDR3 contains 16 residues. For the CDR3, the DNA is TGTGCCAGCAGCGTCACACTAGCGGGACCCTACAATGAGCAGTTCTTC. Its protein is CASSVTLAGPYNEQFF.

The genes are TRBV2 and TRBJ2-1; 7 positions match TRBD2. The germline gives CDR1 SNHLY, CDR2 FYNNEI. CDR3 size: 15 residues. The V segment lost 6 bases and the J segment 7 bases; nucleotides outside the gene matches: 12. CDR3 sequence: CASRNYETSFNEQFF. The CDR3 region has the DNA TGTGCCAGCAGAAACTATGAGACTAGCTTTAATGAGCAGTTCTTC.

In this sample, this clone turned up once. The rearrangement links TRBV2 to TRBJ2-3; 12 nucleotides agree with TRBD1. The germline gives CDR1 SNHLY, CDR2 FYNNEI. The CDR3 loop spans 15 amino acids. With V trimmed by 8 bases and J by 1 base, 4 bases remained unmatched. The CDR3 bases are TGTGCCAGCGTGGGACAGGGGGCCGGCACAGATACGCAGTATTTT. Its protein is CASVGQGAGTDTQYF.

This chain uses TRBV21-1 with TRBJ2-3; TRBD2, the D gene given by the table, was not confirmed from the DNA. TRBV21-1 is a pseudogene. The CDR3 contains 15 residues. CDR3 protein: CASSRTSGGTDTQYF. The CDR3 DNA reads TGTGCCAGCAGCAGAACTAGCGGGGGCACAGATACGCAGTATTTT.

The chain recombines TRBV6-5 with TRBJ1-5; TRBD1 is a possible D gene (5 bases). The germline V gene encodes CDR1 MNHEY and CDR2 SVGAGI. The CDR3 length is 15 residues. V was trimmed by 2 bases and J by 7 bases, leaving 15 bases between them. The CDR3 here is CASSYDGGIGQPQHF. The CDR3 bases are TGTGCCAGCAGTTACGATGGGGGGATCGGCCAGCCCCAGCATTTT.

This sequence joins TRBV4-1 and TRBJ1-2; D remains ambiguous. Germline V gene sequence: CDR1 MGHRA, CDR2 YSYEKL. The V gene lost 7 bases and the J gene lost 6 bases, with 18 bases spanning the gap. The CDR3 contains 14 residues. The CDR3 bases are TGCGCCAGCACACAAGCGGCTCGGACGGATGGCTACACCTTC. It is translated as CASTQAARTDGYTF.

This sequence joins TRBV4-3 and TRBJ1-4, with D perhaps TRBD1 (5 bases). V was cut by 4 bases and J by 8 bases, with 23 bases left in between. From germline, CDR1 is LGHNA and CDR2 YSLEER. This CDR3 spans 17 amino acids. The CDR3 region is CASSPAPQTVGNEKLFF. The CDR3 region has the DNA TGCGCCAGCAGCCCCGCGCCCCAGACAGTAGGCAACGAAAAACTGTTTTTT.

The chain employs TRBV18 and TRBJ2-7; no clear D gene. The CDR3 runs to 14 residues. Germline lookup yields CDR1 KGHSH and CDR2 LQKENI. V lost 1 base to trimming and J lost 2 bases, with 9 bases between them. This CDR3 is CASSPRAGAYEQYF. In DNA, the CDR3 is TGTGCCAGCTCACCACGGGCCGGCGCCTACGAGCAGTACTTC.